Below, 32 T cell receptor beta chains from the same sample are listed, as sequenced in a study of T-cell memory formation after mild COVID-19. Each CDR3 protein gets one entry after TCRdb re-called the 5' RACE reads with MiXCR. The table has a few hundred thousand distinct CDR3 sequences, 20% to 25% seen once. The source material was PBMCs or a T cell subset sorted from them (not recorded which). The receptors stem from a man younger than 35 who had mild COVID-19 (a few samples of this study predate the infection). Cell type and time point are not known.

Written as DNA, the CDR3 is TGCGCCAGCAGCTGGGGACTCCCGGAGGATACGCAGTATTTT. Translated, it gives CASSWGLPEDTQYF. The chain employs TRBV5-1 and TRBJ2-3, with a tentative D call TRBD2 (6 bases). V shed 3 bases and J shed 6 bases, with 14 bases lying between them. Germline V gives CDR1 SGHRS, CDR2 YFSETQ. This CDR3 has 14 residues.

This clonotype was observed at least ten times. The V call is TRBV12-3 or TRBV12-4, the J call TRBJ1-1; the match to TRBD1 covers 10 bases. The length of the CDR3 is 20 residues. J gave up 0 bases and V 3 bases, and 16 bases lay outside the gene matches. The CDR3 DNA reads TGTGCCAGCAGTTTTCTTAGGGGCGGGACAGGGGATCTCGTGAACACTGAAGCTTTCTTT. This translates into CASSFLRGGTGDLVNTEAFF.

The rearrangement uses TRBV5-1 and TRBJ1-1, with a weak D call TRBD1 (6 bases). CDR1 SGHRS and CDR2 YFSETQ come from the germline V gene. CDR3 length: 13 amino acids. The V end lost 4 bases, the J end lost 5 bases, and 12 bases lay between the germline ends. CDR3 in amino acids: CASSLGQKTEAFF. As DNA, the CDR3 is TGCGCCAGCAGCCTAGGACAGAAAACTGAAGCTTTCTTT.

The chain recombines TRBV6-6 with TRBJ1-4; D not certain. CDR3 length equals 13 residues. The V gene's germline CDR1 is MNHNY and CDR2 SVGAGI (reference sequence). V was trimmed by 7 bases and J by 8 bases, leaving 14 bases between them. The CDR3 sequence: CASTAVPGEKLFF. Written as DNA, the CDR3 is TGTGCCAGCACGGCCGTCCCGGGGGAAAAACTGTTTTTT.

Here the CDR3 DNA reads TGTGCCAGCAGCTTCCGTAGGGGCTACGAGCAGTACGTC. Amino acid sequence: CASSFRRGYEQYV. The V gene is TRBV5-6, the J gene TRBJ2-7; D perhaps matches TRBD1 (5 bases). Per germline, CDR1 SGHDT and CDR2 YYEEEE. The CDR3 consists of 13 residues. V lost 2 bases to trimming and J lost 3 bases, with 9 bases between them.

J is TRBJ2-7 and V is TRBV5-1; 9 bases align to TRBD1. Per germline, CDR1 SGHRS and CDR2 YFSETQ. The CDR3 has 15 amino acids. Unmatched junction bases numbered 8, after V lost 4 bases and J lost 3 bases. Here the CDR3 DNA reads TGCGCCAGCAGCCCGACAGGGGGAAGGAACTACGAGCAGTACTTC. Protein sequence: CASSPTGGRNYEQYF. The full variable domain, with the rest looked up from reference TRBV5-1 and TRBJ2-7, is KAGVTQTPRYLIKTRGQQVTLSCSPISGHRSVSWYQQTPGQGLQFLFEYFSETQRNKGNFPGRFSGRQFSNSRSEMNVSTLELGDSALYLCASSPTGGRNYEQYFGPGTRLTVT.

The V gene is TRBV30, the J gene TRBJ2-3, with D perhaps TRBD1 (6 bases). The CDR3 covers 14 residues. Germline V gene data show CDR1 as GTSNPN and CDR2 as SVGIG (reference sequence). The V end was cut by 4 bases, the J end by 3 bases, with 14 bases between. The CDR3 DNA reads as TGTGCCTGGACACAGGGTCTAACTACAGATACGCAGTATTTT. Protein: CAWTQGLTTDTQYF. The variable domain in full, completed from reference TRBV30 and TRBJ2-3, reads SQTIHQWPATLVQPVGSPLSLECTVEGTSNPNLYWYRQAAGRGLQLLFYSVGIGQISSEVPQNLSASRPQDRQFILSSKKLLLSDSGFYLCAWTQGLTTDTQYFGPGTRLTVL.

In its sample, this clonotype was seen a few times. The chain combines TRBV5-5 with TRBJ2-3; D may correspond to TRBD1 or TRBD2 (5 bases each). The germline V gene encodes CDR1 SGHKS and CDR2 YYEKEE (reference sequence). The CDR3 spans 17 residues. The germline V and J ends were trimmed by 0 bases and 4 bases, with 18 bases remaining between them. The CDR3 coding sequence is TGTGCCAGCAGCTTGGTGACAGTGGGGGATCTGGCAGATACGCAGTATTTT. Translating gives CASSLVTVGDLADTQYF.

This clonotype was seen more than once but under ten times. Here the CDR3 reads CASSLNGYNEQFF. DNA of the CDR3: TGTGCCAGCAGCTTAAATGGCTACAATGAGCAGTTCTTC. This sequence joins TRBV7-9 and TRBJ2-1; D gene ambiguous. CDR1 is SEHNR and CDR2 is FQNEAQ in the germline V gene (reference sequence). CDR3 size: 13 residues. V lost 2 bases, J lost 3 bases, and 5 bases lay in between.

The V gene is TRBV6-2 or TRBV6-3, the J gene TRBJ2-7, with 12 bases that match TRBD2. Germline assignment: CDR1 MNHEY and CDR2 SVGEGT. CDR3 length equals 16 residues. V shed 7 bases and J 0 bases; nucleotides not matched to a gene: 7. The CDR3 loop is CASTGRTSGTSYEQYF. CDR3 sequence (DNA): TGTGCCAGCACCGGGAGGACTAGCGGGACCTCCTACGAGCAGTACTTC.

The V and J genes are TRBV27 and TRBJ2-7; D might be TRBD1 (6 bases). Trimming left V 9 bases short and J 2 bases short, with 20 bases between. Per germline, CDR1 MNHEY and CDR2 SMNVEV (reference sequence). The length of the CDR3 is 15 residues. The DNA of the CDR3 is TGTGCCAGTTCGCCCGCCACGACAGGCACCTACGAGCAGTACTTC. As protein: CASSPATTGTYEQYF.

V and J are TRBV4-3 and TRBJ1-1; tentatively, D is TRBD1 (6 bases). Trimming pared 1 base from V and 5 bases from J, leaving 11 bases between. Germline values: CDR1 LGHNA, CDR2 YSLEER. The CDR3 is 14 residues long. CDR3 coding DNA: TGCGCCAGCAGCCAAGGGGGGCTCTGGACTGAAGCTTTCTTT. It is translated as CASSQGGLWTEAFF.

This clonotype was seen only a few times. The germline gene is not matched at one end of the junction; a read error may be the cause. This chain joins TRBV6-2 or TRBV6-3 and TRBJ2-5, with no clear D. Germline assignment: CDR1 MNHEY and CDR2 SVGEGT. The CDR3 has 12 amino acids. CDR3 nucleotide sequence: TGTGCCGGCAGTGACACTCAAGAGACCCAGTACTTC. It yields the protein CAGSDTQETQYF.

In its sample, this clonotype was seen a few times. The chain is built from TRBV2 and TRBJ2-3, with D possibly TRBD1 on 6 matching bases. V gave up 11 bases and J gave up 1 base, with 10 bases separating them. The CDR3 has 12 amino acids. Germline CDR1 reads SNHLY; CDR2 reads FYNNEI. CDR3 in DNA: TGTGCCGGACAGTGGGGCACAGATACGCAGTATTTT. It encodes CAGQWGTDTQYF.

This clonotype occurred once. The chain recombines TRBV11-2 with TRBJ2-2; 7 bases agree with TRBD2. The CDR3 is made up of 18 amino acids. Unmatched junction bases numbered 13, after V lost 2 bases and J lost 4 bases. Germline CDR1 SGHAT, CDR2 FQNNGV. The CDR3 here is CASSLIGVASGATGELFF. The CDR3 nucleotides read TGTGCCAGCAGCTTAATTGGGGTAGCGAGCGGGGCCACCGGGGAGCTGTTTTTT.

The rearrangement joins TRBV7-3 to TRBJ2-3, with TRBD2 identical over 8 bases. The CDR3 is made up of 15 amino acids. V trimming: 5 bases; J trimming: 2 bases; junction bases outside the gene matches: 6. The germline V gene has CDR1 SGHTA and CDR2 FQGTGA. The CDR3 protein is CASSPGGGHTDTQYF. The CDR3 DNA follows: TGTGCCAGCAGCCCCGGCGGGGGGCACACAGATACGCAGTATTTT.

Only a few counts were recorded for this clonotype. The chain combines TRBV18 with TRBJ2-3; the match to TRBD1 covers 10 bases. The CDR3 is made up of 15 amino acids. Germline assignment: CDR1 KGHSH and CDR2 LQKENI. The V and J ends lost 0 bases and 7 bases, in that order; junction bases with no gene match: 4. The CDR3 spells CASSPPGQGSYTQYF. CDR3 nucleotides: TGTGCCAGCTCACCACCGGGACAGGGGTCATATACGCAGTATTTT.

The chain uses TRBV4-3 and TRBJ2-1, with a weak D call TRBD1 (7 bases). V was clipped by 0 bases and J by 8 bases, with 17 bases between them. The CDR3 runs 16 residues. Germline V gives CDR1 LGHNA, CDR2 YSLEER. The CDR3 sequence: CASSQETDREVDEQFF. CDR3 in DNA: TGCGCCAGCAGCCAAGAAACCGACAGGGAGGTGGATGAGCAGTTCTTC.

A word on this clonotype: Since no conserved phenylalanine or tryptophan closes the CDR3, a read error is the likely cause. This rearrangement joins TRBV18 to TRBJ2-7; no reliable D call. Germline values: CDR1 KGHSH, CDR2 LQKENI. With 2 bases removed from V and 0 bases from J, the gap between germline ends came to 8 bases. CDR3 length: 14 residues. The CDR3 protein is CASSPSVSSYEQYI. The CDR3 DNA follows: TGTGCCAGCTCACCATCAGTTTCCTCCTACGAGCAGTACATC.

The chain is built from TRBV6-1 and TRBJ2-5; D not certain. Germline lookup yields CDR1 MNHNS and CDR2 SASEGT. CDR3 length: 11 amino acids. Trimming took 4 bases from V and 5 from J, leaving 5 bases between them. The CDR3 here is CASSVPETQYF. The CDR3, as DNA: TGTGCCAGCAGTGTCCCGGAGACCCAGTACTTC.

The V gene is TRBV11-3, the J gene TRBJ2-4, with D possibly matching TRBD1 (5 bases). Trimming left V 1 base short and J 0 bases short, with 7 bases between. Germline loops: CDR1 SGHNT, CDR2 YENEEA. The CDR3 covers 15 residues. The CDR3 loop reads CASSLGRAAKNIQYF. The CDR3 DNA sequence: TGTGCCAGCAGCTTAGGCAGGGCAGCCAAAAACATTCAGTACTTC. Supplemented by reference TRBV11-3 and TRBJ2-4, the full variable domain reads EAGVVQSPRYKIIEKKQPVAFWCNPISGHNTLYWYLQNLGQGPELLIRYENEEAVDDSQLPKDRFSAERLKGVDSTLKIQPAELGDSAVYLCASSLGRAAKNIQYFGAGTRLSVL.

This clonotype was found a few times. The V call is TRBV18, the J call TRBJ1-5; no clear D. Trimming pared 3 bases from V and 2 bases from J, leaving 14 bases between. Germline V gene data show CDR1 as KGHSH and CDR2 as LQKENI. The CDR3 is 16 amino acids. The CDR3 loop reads CASSPSPPGGNQPQHF. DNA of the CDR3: TGTGCCAGCTCACCCTCGCCCCCTGGAGGCAATCAGCCCCAGCATTTT.

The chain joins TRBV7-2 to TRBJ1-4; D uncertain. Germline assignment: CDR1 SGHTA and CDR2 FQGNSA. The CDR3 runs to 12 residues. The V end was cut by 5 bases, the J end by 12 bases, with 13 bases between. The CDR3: CASSPDRLELFF. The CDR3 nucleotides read TGTGCCAGCAGCCCCGACCGTTTAGAACTGTTTTTT. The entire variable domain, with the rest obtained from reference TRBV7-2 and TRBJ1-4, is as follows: GAGVSQSPSNKVTEKGKDVELRCDPISGHTALYWYRQSLGQGLEFLIYFQGNSAPDKSGLPSDRFSAERTGGSVSTLTIQRTQQEDSAVYLCASSPDRLELFFGSGTQLSVL.

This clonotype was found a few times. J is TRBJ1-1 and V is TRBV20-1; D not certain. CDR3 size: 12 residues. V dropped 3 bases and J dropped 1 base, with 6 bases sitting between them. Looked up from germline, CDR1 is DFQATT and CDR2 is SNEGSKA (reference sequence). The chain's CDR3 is CSARRTNTEAFF. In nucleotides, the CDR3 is TGCAGTGCTAGGAGAACGAACACTGAAGCTTTCTTT.

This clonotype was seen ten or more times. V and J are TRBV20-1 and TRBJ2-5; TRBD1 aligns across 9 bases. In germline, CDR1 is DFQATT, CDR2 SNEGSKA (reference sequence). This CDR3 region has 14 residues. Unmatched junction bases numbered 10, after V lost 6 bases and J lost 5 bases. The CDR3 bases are TGCAGTGCAGGGGACAGGGTGAGAAAGGAGACCCAGTACTTC. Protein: CSAGDRVRKETQYF.

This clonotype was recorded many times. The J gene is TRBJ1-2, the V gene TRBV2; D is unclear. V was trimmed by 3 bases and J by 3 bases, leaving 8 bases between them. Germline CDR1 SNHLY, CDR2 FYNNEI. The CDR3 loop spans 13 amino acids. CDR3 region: CASSDSAYYGYTF. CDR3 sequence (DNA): TGTGCCAGCAGTGATTCGGCTTACTATGGCTACACCTTC.

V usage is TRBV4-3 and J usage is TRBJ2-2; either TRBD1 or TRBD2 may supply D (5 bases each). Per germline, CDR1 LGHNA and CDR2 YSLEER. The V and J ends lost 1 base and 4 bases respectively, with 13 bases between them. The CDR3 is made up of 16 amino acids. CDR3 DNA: TGCGCCAGCAGCCAAGCGTGGGGCGCGGGCACCGGGGAGCTGTTTTTT. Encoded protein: CASSQAWGAGTGELFF.

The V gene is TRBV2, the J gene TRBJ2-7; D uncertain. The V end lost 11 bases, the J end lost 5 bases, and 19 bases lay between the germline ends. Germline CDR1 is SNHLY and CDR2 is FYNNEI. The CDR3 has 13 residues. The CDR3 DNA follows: TGTGCCTCAAAGGGTGCCTTTCTCAACGAGCAGTACTTC. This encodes CASKGAFLNEQYF.

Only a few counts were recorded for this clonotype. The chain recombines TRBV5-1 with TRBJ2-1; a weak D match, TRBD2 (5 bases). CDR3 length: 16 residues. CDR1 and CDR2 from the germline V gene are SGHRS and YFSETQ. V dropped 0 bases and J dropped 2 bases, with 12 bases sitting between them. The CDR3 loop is CASSLGAAEPYNEQFF. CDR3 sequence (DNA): TGCGCCAGCAGCTTGGGGGCAGCGGAGCCCTACAATGAGCAGTTCTTC.

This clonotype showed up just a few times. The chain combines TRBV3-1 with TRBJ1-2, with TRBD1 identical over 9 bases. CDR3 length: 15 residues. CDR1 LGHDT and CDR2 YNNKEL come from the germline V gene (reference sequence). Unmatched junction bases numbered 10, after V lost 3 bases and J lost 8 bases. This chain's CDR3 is CASSQTQTGGLGYTF. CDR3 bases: TGTGCCAGCAGCCAGACTCAGACAGGGGGATTGGGCTACACCTTC.

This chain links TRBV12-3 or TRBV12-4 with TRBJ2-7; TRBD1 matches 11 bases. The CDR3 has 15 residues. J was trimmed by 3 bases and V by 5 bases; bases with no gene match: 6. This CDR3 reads CASSLRTGGGYEQYV. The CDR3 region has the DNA TGTGCCAGCAGTCTCCGGACAGGGGGCGGCTACGAGCAGTACGTC.

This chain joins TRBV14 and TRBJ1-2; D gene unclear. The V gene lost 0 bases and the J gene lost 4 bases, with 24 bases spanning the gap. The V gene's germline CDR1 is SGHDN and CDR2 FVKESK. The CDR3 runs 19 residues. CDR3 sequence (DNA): TGTGCCAGCAGCCAAGAAGGCCCTGACTGGCAGGCCGACTTCTATGGCTACACCTTC. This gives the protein CASSQEGPDWQADFYGYTF.